A selection of T cell receptor beta chains follows, all from one sample in a study of CD8 T cells in Susac syndrome. Using its own MiXCR run on the immunoSEQ multiplex PCR reads, TCRdb lists one record per CDR3 protein. The data contain around 170,000 distinct CDR3 sequences, under 97% of them singletons. The source material was CD4+ T cells from PBMCs. The receptors stem from a human donor with Susac syndrome. CDR3s include the opening cysteine and the closing phenylalanine or tryptophan. D genes are given only for firm matches. Rows give clone size only sometimes, using once, few, many, or a class for an expanded clone.

>few|TRBV5-1|TRBJ2-5|NA
CASSLAGRETQYF
>NA|TRBV5-6|TRBJ2-2|NA
CASSFVTGELFF
>NA|TRBV20-1|TRBJ2-1|NA
CSASLVVGNEQFF
>NA|TRBV9|TRBJ1-5|NA
CASSASPDRDQPQHF
>once|TRBV12-3/TRBV12-4|TRBJ1-4|NA
CATLWRGGEKLFF
>NA|TRBV4-1|TRBJ1-6|NA
CASSQERGVRNSPLHF
>NA|TRBV12-3/TRBV12-4|TRBJ2-7|NA
CASSLNPGLYEQYF
>NA|TRBV6-6|TRBJ2-7|NA
CASGQHYEQYF
>NA|TRBV7-3|TRBJ2-3|NA
CASRGVGTDTQYF
>NA|TRBV12-3/TRBV12-4|TRBJ1-5|TRBD1
CASRGQGGQPQHF
>NA|TRBV15|TRBJ2-5|TRBD2
CATSRELRASGQETQYF
>NA|TRBV20-1|TRBJ2-2|TRBD2
CSAIRIGLETGELFF
>NA|TRBV20-1|TRBJ2-1|TRBD1
CSARVGTGGDNEQFF
>few|TRBV27|TRBJ2-5|TRBD1
CASSFGTGQETQYF
>NA|TRBV5-6|TRBJ1-4|TRBD1
CASSLDRGHNEKLFF
>NA|TRBV6-2/TRBV6-3|TRBJ1-2|NA
CASTTDSPPYGYTF
>NA|TRBV27|TRBJ1-2|NA
CASSLTGGPGLVGYTF